These T cell receptor beta chains were read from a single sample in a study of blood T cell repertoires in COVID-19. Generated by immunoSEQ multiplex PCR, the TCRdb table keeps only in-frame clones and is missing some. The table records roughly 150,000 clones, 84% of them present only once. The sequencing input was peripheral blood. These receptors were taken from a woman older than 75 with COVID-19, enrolled during active disease. The CDR3 runs from the conserved cysteine through the conserved F or W. The order of the fields is V gene, J gene, CDR3 protein.

v_gene: TRBV6-5; j_gene: TRBJ1-4; CDR3aa: CASSLQGTSEKLFF
v_gene: TRBV9; j_gene: TRBJ2-1; CDR3aa: CASSGGQGAYNEQFF
v_gene: TRBV18; j_gene: TRBJ2-7; CDR3aa: CASSLRQFLDEQYF
v_gene: TRBV18; j_gene: TRBJ1-4; CDR3aa: CASSVVTTNEKLFF
v_gene: TRBV7-3; j_gene: TRBJ2-1; CDR3aa: CASSRGSRAYNEQFF
v_gene: TRBV18; j_gene: TRBJ2-2; CDR3aa: CASSPEGGEITGELFF
v_gene: TRBV28; j_gene: TRBJ1-1; CDR3aa: CASSLQGSEAFF
v_gene: TRBV30; j_gene: TRBJ2-7; CDR3aa: CAWRPGQGPYEQYF
v_gene: TRBV27; j_gene: TRBJ2-1; CDR3aa: CASTSGRALNEQFF
v_gene: TRBV3-1/TRBV3-2; j_gene: TRBJ2-7; CDR3aa: CASSRWRNEQYF
v_gene: TRBV18; j_gene: TRBJ2-5; CDR3aa: CASSPWPQETQYF
v_gene: TRBV19; j_gene: TRBJ2-2; CDR3aa: CASLPRGRGGDGELFF
v_gene: TRBV3-1/TRBV3-2; j_gene: TRBJ1-2; CDR3aa: CASSQGAGGIYGYTF
v_gene: TRBV19; j_gene: TRBJ1-5; CDR3aa: CASSIDRGSDQPQHF
v_gene: TRBV6-5; j_gene: TRBJ1-4; CDR3aa: CATEGVTNEKLFF
v_gene: TRBV6-4; j_gene: TRBJ2-1; CDR3aa: CASSDSWGGSSYNEQFF
v_gene: TRBV18; j_gene: TRBJ2-1; CDR3aa: CASSSTSGSWFYNEQFF
v_gene: TRBV18; j_gene: TRBJ1-1; CDR3aa: CASSPRELPNTEAFF
v_gene: TRBV5-1; j_gene: TRBJ2-5; CDR3aa: CASSIGHLQETQYF
v_gene: TRBV4-2; j_gene: TRBJ1-1; CDR3aa: CASSHSNTEAFF